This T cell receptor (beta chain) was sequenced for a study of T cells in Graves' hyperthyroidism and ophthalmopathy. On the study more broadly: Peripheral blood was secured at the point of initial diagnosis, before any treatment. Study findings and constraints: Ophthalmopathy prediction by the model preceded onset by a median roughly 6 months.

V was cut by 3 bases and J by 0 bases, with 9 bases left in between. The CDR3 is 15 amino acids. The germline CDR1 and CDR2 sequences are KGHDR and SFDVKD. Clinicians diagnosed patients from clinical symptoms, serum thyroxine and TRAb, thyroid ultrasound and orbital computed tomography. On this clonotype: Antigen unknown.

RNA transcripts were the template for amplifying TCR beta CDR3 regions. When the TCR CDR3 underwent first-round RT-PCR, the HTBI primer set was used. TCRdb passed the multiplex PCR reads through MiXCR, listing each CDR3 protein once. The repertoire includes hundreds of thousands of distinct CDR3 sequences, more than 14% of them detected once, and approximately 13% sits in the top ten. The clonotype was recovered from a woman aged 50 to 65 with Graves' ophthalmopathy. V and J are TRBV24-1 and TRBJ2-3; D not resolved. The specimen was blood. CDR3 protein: CATSDTRTSTDTQYF. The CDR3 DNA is TGTGCCACCAGTGATACTCGTACCAGCACAGATACGCAGTATTTT.